The clone carrying this T cell receptor beta chain was seen only once. These data belong to a study of cytomegalovirus exposure and HLA in healthy donors. Sequencing was performed with immunoSEQ multiplex PCR; in TCRdb, only in-frame clones are kept and a portion is missing. Here the sample spans under 150,000 clones, more than 85% being singletons. The V gene lost 5 bases and the J gene lost 6 bases, with 11 bases spanning the gap. Germline lookup yields CDR1 SNHLY and CDR2 FYNNEI. The CDR3 spans 13 residues. The chain couples TRBV2 to TRBJ2-1; D gene ambiguous. The clonotype was recovered from a young man in good health and CMV-seropositive. Sequencing was carried out using PBMCs. The CDR3 region is CASSFNSFNEQFF. DNA of the CDR3: TGTGCCAGCAGTTTTAACAGTTTCAATGAGCAGTTCTTC.